The sample holds one count of the clone carrying this T cell receptor (beta chain). Antigen unknown. These data belong to a study of cytomegalovirus exposure and HLA in healthy donors. Broader study findings: Per a prior analysis, the majority of TCR beta V segments were productive roughly 90% or roughly 30% of the time. A missense variant in DCLRE1C was later tied to TCR beta V- and J-gene trimming.

The CDR3 is 17 residues long. The V gene's germline CDR1 is SGHRS and CDR2 YFSETQ. Donors sampled were nominally healthy, though unrecorded immune exposures were likely. 60 Vbeta and 13 Jbeta primers were used in PCR. Profiling relied on immunoSEQ multiplex PCR, and the TCRdb table lists in-frame clones only, not all of them. The table shows tens of thousands of clones, with around 80% occurring only once. This rearrangement joins TRBV5-1 to TRBJ2-5; D possibly corresponds to TRBD1 (6 bases). The DNA end is more similar to TRBJ2-7, so the J call may be wrong. Sequenced input: PBMCs. This receptor was identified in a man aged 25 to 40 in good health and CMV-seronegative. As DNA, the CDR3 is TGCGCCAGCACTGACCCGCAGGGGAGCAAGATCCCCTACGAGCAGTACTTC. Its translation is CASTDPQGSKIPYEQYF.